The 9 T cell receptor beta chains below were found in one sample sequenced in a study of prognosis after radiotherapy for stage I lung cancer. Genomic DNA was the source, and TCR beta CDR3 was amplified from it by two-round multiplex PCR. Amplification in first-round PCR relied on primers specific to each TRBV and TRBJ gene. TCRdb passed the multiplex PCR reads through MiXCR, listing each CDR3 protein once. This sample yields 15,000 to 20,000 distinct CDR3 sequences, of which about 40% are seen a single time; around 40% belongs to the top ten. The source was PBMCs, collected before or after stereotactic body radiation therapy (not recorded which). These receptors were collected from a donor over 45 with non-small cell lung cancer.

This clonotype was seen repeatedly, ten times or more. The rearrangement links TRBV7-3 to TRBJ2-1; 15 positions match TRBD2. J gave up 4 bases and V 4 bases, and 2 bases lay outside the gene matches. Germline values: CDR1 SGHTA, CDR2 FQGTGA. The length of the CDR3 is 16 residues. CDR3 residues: CASSSGLAGGYNEQFF. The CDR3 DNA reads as TGTGCCAGCAGCTCGGGACTAGCGGGAGGATACAATGAGCAGTTCTTC.

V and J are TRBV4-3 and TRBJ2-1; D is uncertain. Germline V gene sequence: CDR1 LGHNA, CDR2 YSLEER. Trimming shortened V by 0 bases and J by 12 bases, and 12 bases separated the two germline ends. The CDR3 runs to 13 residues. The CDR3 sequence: CASSQDLTPRQFF. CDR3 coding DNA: TGCGCCAGCAGCCAAGACCTGACGCCCCGGCAGTTCTTC.

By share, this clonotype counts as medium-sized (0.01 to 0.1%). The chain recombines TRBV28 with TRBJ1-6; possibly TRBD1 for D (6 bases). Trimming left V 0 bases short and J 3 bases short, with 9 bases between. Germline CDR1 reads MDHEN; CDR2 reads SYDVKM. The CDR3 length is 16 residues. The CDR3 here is CASSLWADSYNSPLHF. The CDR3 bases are TGTGCCAGCAGTTTATGGGCGGACAGCTATAATTCACCCCTCCACTTT.

CDR3 protein: CAWNSGHIYEQYF. Written as DNA, the CDR3 is TGTGCCTGGAATTCGGGGCACATCTACGAGCAGTACTTC. The genes are TRBV30 and TRBJ2-7; D might be TRBD1 or TRBD2, each matching 5 bases. The CDR3 is made up of 13 amino acids. CDR1 and CDR2 from the germline V gene are GTSNPN and SVGIG (reference sequence). V dropped 4 bases and J dropped 3 bases, with 13 bases sitting between them.

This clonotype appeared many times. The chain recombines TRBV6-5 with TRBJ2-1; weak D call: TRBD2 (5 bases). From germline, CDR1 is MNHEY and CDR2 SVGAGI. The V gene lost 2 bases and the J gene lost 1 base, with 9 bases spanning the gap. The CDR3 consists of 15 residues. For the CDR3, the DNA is TGTGCCAGCAGTTACCGTAGCGTTTCCTACAATGAGCAGTTCTTC. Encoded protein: CASSYRSVSYNEQFF.

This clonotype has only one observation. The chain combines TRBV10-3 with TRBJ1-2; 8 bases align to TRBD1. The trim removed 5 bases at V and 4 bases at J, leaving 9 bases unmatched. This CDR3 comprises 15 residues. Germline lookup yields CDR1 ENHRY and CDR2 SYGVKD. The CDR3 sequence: CAISTTGQGSYGYTF. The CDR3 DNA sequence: TGTGCCATCAGTACAACAGGACAGGGCAGCTATGGCTACACCTTC.

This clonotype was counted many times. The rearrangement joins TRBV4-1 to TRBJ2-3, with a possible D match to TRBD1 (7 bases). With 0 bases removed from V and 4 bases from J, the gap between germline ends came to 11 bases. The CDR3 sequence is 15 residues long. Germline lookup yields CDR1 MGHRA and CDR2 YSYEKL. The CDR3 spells CASSQDGRGADTQYF. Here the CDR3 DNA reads TGCGCCAGCAGCCAAGATGGCAGGGGGGCAGATACGCAGTATTTT.

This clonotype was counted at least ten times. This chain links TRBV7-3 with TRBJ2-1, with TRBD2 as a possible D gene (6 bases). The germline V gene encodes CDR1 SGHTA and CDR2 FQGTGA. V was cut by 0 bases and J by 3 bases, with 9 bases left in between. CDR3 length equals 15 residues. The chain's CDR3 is CASSLTPRDYNEQFF. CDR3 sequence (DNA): TGTGCCAGCAGCTTAACTCCGCGGGACTACAATGAGCAGTTCTTC.

The CDR3 loop reads CASSKDRGLDTQYF. DNA for the CDR3: TGTGCCAGCAGCAAGGACAGGGGATTAGATACGCAGTATTTT. The chain uses TRBV5-6 and TRBJ2-3, with 9 positions matching TRBD1. CDR1 is SGHDT, CDR2 YYEEEE, per germline. The CDR3 extends over 14 amino acids. V shed 4 bases, J shed 5 bases, and the junction held 5 bases outside the gene matches. Together with reference TRBV5-6 and TRBJ2-3, the CDR3 gives the full variable domain: DAGVTQSPTHLIKTRGQQVTLRCSPKSGHDTVSWYQQALGQGPQFIFQYYEEEERQRGNFPDRFSGHQFPNYSSELNVNALLLGDSALYLCASSKDRGLDTQYFGPGTRLTVL.